This entry lists 23 T cell receptor beta chains sequenced from one sample in a study of neoadjuvant anti-PD-1 for oral cavity cancer. Generated by immunoSEQ multiplex PCR, the TCRdb table keeps only in-frame clones and is missing some. This sample yields around 81,000 clones, of which 70% to 85% are seen a single time; around 3.2% belongs to the top ten. The material was PBMCs, obtained before nivolumab (anti-PD-1) treatment. The source of these receptors is a person aged 40 to 85 with oral cavity squamous cell carcinoma.

This clone appeared once. The rearrangement uses TRBV30 and TRBJ2-1; 9 bases line up with TRBD2. The CDR3 length is 14 residues. J gave up 8 bases and V 8 bases, and 13 bases lay outside the gene matches. Germline loops: CDR1 GTSNPN, CDR2 SVGIG (reference sequence). CDR3 sequence reads: CAGMGGRASYEQFF. Written as DNA, the CDR3 is TGTGCCGGAATGGGCGGGAGGGCTAGCTATGAGCAGTTCTTC. Complete variable domain (other parts from reference TRBV30 and TRBJ2-1): SQTIHQWPATLVQPVGSPLSLECTVEGTSNPNLYWYRQAAGRGLQLLFYSVGIGQISSEVPQNLSASRPQDRQFILSSKKLLLSDSGFYLCAGMGGRASYEQFFGPGTRLTVL.

This clone was seen a few times. This sequence joins TRBV5-5 and TRBJ1-2; D remains unclear. The V end lost 1 base, the J end lost 5 bases, and 9 bases lay between the germline ends. CDR3 length: 13 residues. The germline V gene encodes CDR1 SGHKS and CDR2 YYEKEE (reference sequence). The CDR3, as DNA: TGTGCCAGCAGCTTGTCGGGAGATTATGGCTACACCTTC. Encoded protein: CASSLSGDYGYTF.

The chain combines TRBV9 with TRBJ1-1; D remains ambiguous. The CDR3 has 14 amino acids. Germline V CDR1 and CDR2: SGDLS, YYNGEE. Deletions cut 1 base from V and 0 bases from J, with 7 bases between. The CDR3 bases are TGTGCCAGCAGCGTAAGTCCTATGAACACTGAAGCTTTCTTT. It translates to CASSVSPMNTEAFF.

This chain joins TRBV11-2 and TRBJ2-7, with 10 bases aligning to TRBD1. From germline, CDR1 is SGHAT and CDR2 FQNNGV. After removal of 8 bases from V and 9 bases from J, the junction contained 13 bases not matched to a gene. This CDR3 comprises 14 residues. CDR3 nucleotides: TGTGCCAGCTCTCCGACAGGGGGCGCTTCAATGCAGTACTTC. It specifies CASSPTGGASMQYF. Full variable domain (rest looked up from reference TRBV11-2 and TRBJ2-7): EAGVAQSPRYKIIEKRQSVAFWCNPISGHATLYWYQQILGQGPKLLIQFQNNGVVDDSQLPKDRFSAERLKGVDSTLKIQPAKLEDSAVYLCASSPTGGASMQYFGPGTRLTVT.

The chain uses TRBV10-1 and TRBJ2-7; 7 positions match TRBD2. This CDR3 comprises 12 residues. Germline loops: CDR1 WNHNN, CDR2 SYGVQD (reference sequence). V lost 2 bases, J lost 7 bases, and 2 bases stayed unmatched. CDR3 in amino acids: CASSERGDEQYF. The CDR3 DNA is TGCGCCAGCAGTGAGCGGGGGGATGAGCAGTACTTC.

This chain uses TRBV7-8 with TRBJ2-7; TRBD2 matches 8 bases. The CDR3 has 15 amino acids. Per the germline V gene, CDR1 is SGHVS and CDR2 is FQNEAQ. Trimming removed 4 bases from V and 0 bases from J; junction bases left unmatched: 5. CDR3 region: CASSSSGLTSYEQYF. The CDR3, as DNA: TGTGCCAGCAGCTCTAGCGGGTTAACCTCCTACGAGCAGTACTTC.

J is TRBJ1-2 and V is TRBV28, with unresolved D. Trimming removed 2 bases at V and 5 bases at J, with 15 bases between. This CDR3 comprises 15 residues. CDR1 is MDHEN, CDR2 SYDVKM, per germline. The CDR3 coding sequence is TGTGCCAGCAGTTTAAGTCCCGACCGACGGTATGGCTACACCTTC. Translating it yields CASSLSPDRRYGYTF.

The V call is TRBV4-1, the J call TRBJ2-1, with no clear D. The CDR3 has 11 amino acids. Germline CDR1 and CDR2: MGHRA and YSYEKL. Trimming took off 0 bases at V and 11 bases at J, with 5 bases between the two ends. CDR3 protein: CASSQEAQQFF. The DNA of the CDR3 is TGCGCCAGCAGCCAAGAAGCCCAGCAGTTCTTC.

The chain uses TRBV10-3 and TRBJ2-3, with TRBD2 matching over 7 bases. This CDR3 comprises 16 residues. Germline V gene lookup returns CDR1 ENHRY and CDR2 SYGVKD. J was trimmed by 5 bases and V by 3 bases; bases with no gene match: 11. For the CDR3, the DNA is TGTGCCATCAGTGAAGGCGGGAGTTCGGGGCGAGATACGCAGTATTTT. Amino acids: CAISEGGSSGRDTQYF.

CDR3 loop: CASSYWDRGDTEAFF. The CDR3 nucleotides read TGTGCCAGCAGTTACTGGGACCGAGGCGACACTGAAGCTTTCTTT. This chain joins TRBV6-6 and TRBJ1-1; tentatively, D is TRBD1 (5 bases). This CDR3 has 15 amino acids. In germline, CDR1 is MNHNY, CDR2 SVGAGI (reference sequence). The V and J ends lost 1 base and 3 bases respectively, with 12 bases between them.

The chain carries TRBV15 and TRBJ2-7; D gene unclear. The CDR3 contains 12 residues. Trimming removed 0 bases at V and 6 bases at J, with 6 bases between. Germline V gene data show CDR1 as LNHNV and CDR2 as YYDKDF (reference sequence). CDR3 residues: CATSRDAGEQYF. The CDR3 nucleotides are TGTGCCACCAGCAGAGACGCCGGCGAGCAGTACTTC.

The CDR3 reads CAISGLEVPSSSGNTIYF. The DNA for the CDR3 is TGTGCCATCAGTGGATTAGAAGTCCCATCTTCCTCTGGAAACACCATATATTTT. J is TRBJ1-3 and V is TRBV10-3; unclear D gene. Deletions cut 4 bases from V and 0 bases from J, with 19 bases between. Germline V gives CDR1 ENHRY, CDR2 SYGVKD. CDR3 length equals 18 residues.

This clone has only one observation. The chain has TRBV6-5 and TRBJ2-7, with D hard to call. This CDR3 has 14 residues. CDR1 is MNHEY and CDR2 is SVGAGI in the germline V gene. V was cut by 3 bases and J by 1 base, with 10 bases left in between. The CDR3 sequence is CASSYGMGSYEQYF. For the CDR3, the DNA is TGTGCCAGCAGTTATGGGATGGGGTCCTACGAGCAGTACTTC.

This sequence joins TRBV27 and TRBJ2-1, with a tentative D call TRBD2 (5 bases). Trimming removed 4 bases at V and 8 bases at J, with 15 bases between. The CDR3 is made up of 14 amino acids. The germline V gene has CDR1 MNHEY and CDR2 SMNVEV (reference sequence). CDR3 nucleotide sequence: TGTGCCAGCAGTTCCCCTAGAGGGAGTGATGAGCAGTTCTTC. Translating gives CASSSPRGSDEQFF.

This chain joins TRBV10-1 and TRBJ2-7; D is perhaps TRBD1 or TRBD2 (5 bases each). Trimming took 3 bases from V and 6 from J, leaving 12 bases between them. The CDR3 runs to 13 residues. Per the germline V gene, CDR1 is WNHNN and CDR2 is SYGVQD (reference sequence). CDR3 coding DNA: TGCGCCAGCAGTGAAGGGACCGCTCTCGAGCAGTACTTC. The encoded protein is CASSEGTALEQYF.

The genes are TRBV6-5 and TRBJ1-5; 9 bases are a match to TRBD1. V shed 5 bases, J shed 7 bases, and the junction held 6 bases outside the gene matches. The CDR3 runs 14 residues. Germline CDR1 MNHEY, CDR2 SVGAGI. CDR3 sequence (DNA): TGTGCCAGCAGTCCTACAGGGGGCGGCCAGCCCCAGCATTTT. The encoded protein is CASSPTGGGQPQHF.

The chain combines TRBV28 with TRBJ2-3; TRBD2 might be the D (5 bases). V lost 4 bases to trimming and J lost 4 bases, with 21 bases between them. The CDR3 totals 17 residues. Germline V gene sequence: CDR1 MDHEN, CDR2 SYDVKM. The chain's CDR3 is CASSSPQTGLRADTQYF. DNA for the CDR3: TGTGCCAGCAGTTCCCCCCAGACCGGATTGAGGGCAGATACGCAGTATTTT.

V usage is TRBV6-5 and J usage is TRBJ1-5; D unresolved. Trimming stripped 5 bases from V and 2 bases from J, with 13 bases between. Germline assignment: CDR1 MNHEY and CDR2 SVGAGI. The CDR3 is 15 residues long. CDR3 sequence reads: CASSPRGTGNQPQHF. Written as DNA, the CDR3 is TGTGCCAGCAGTCCCCGGGGTACGGGCAATCAGCCCCAGCATTTT.

J is TRBJ1-2 and V is TRBV6-5; no firm D call. From germline, CDR1 is MNHEY and CDR2 SVGAGI. The germline V and J ends were trimmed by 5 bases and 6 bases, with 16 bases remaining between them. This CDR3 spans 14 amino acids. The CDR3 reads CASSITQMNHGYTF. CDR3 coding DNA: TGTGCCAGCAGTATCACCCAGATGAACCATGGCTACACCTTC.

This clone occurred once. The gene calls are TRBV6-5 and TRBJ2-1, with D possibly being TRBD1 (5 bases). The CDR3 is 13 residues long. Germline V gives CDR1 MNHEY, CDR2 SVGAGI. V was pared by 2 bases and J by 9 bases, with 11 bases between. This chain's CDR3 is CASSYRGALEQFF. The CDR3 DNA reads as TGTGCCAGCAGTTACAGGGGTGCCCTTGAGCAGTTCTTC.

The table lists this clone with a count of one. The chain employs TRBV6-5 and TRBJ2-1; TRBD2 matches at 7 bases. The V segment lost 6 bases and the J segment 2 bases; nucleotides outside the gene matches: 4. Germline CDR1 is MNHEY and CDR2 is SVGAGI. The CDR3 runs 14 residues. CDR3 DNA: TGTGCCAGCAGCCCTGGACTAGCCTACAATGAGCAGTTCTTC. Its translation is CASSPGLAYNEQFF.

The V gene is TRBV27, the J gene TRBJ2-6, with D perhaps TRBD1 (6 bases). CDR3 length: 15 amino acids. V lost 5 bases to trimming and J lost 2 bases, with 10 bases between them. Germline V gene sequence: CDR1 MNHEY, CDR2 SMNVEV (reference sequence). This chain's CDR3 is CASSLHRAGANVLTF. Here the CDR3 DNA reads TGTGCCAGCAGTCTCCACAGGGCTGGGGCCAACGTCCTGACTTTC.

About this clone itself: Other DNA sequences from this sample encode an identical CDR3 as well. The CDR3 sequence: CSAGREETQYF. Here the CDR3 DNA reads TGCAGTGCTGGCAGGGAAGAGACCCAGTACTTC. The chain is built from TRBV20-1 and TRBJ2-5, with TRBD1 as a possible D gene (5 bases). This CDR3 comprises 11 residues. The V gene lost 5 bases and the J gene lost 3 bases, with 7 bases spanning the gap. Germline CDR1 and CDR2: DFQATT and SNEGSKA (reference sequence).